The sequence of this T cell receptor beta chain was determined in a study of cytomegalovirus exposure and HLA in healthy donors. Study overall: Drawn from HLA-typed donors, 65 million to 100 million unique TCRs were held in an early data release. Study-wide findings and caveats: Sequencing likely caused a cluster of highly shared sequence variants.

A multiplex PCR was run with 60 Vbeta primers and 13 Jbeta primers. Generated by immunoSEQ multiplex PCR, the TCRdb table keeps only in-frame clones and is missing some. The sample shows fewer than 250,000 clones, 70% to 80% of them seen only once. Comment on this clone: Its cognate antigen is unknown.

The germline V gene encodes CDR1 SGHTA and CDR2 FQGTGA. There are 15 residues in the CDR3. The trim removed 5 bases at V and 3 bases at J, leaving 7 bases unmatched. This receptor was identified in a male donor in good health and CMV-seropositive. Material for sequencing was PBMCs. This chain links TRBV7-3 with TRBJ1-2, with 9 bases identical to TRBD1. CDR3 in DNA: TGTGCCAGCAGCGCCCGGGACAGGGACGACTATGGCTACACCTTC. Protein product: CASSARDRDDYGYTF.